This entry features one T cell receptor (beta chain) sequence. The antigen is not known. The length of the CDR3 is 14 residues. V lost 5 bases to trimming and J lost 12 bases, with 23 bases between them. Germline V gives CDR1 SGHTA, CDR2 FQGTGA. The sample comes from a study of T cells in Graves' hyperthyroidism and ophthalmopathy. Study-level findings and limits: From stable hyperthyroidism, ophthalmopathy was separated by a 13 V-J model. Blood samples included most of the expanded thyroid clonotypes exceeding 0.001.

Amplification yielded TCR beta CDR3 regions, with RNA transcripts as the source. An initial round of RT-PCR targeting the TCR CDR3 relied on the HTBI primer set. TCRdb reprocessed the multiplex PCR reads via MiXCR and lists one record per CDR3 protein. This table holds about 380,000 distinct CDR3 sequences, approximately 15% found once. This receptor was obtained from a woman aged 55-70 years with Graves' hyperthyroidism. The chain carries TRBV7-3 and TRBJ2-7; D may be TRBD1 (6 bases). Sequenced sample: blood. For the CDR3, the DNA is TGTGCCAGCAGCGCCGGGGCAGGGGCTAACGAGGGGTACTTC. Translating it yields CASSAGAGANEGYF. The full variable domain, rest sourced from reference TRBV7-3 and TRBJ2-7, is GAGVSQTPSNKVTEKGKYVELRCDPISGHTALYWYRQSLGQGPEFLIYFQGTGAADDSGLPNDRFFAVRPEGSVSTLKIQRTERGDSAVYLCASSAGAGANEGYFGPGTRLTVT.